A selection of T cell receptor beta chains follows, all from one sample in a study of T cell repertoires in cytomegalovirus infection. One entry per CDR3 protein, called by TCRdb with MiXCR from the reads. This sample has some 220,000 distinct CDR3 sequences, with 6% to 8% found just once. The sequenced sample consisted of PBMCs. These receptors all stem from a human donor in good health (CMV status not recorded). Some clones in this sample may be carry-over from other donors' samples. Both conserved end residues are part of each CDR3. The order of the fields is clone size, V gene, D gene, J gene, CDR3 protein, CDR3 DNA. The D gene is left open where the match is weak. For some rows the clone size is stated as once, few or many, or as a class when expanded; others skip it.

many	TRBV7-9	TRBD2	TRBJ2-2	CASSFGRGTGELFF	TGTGCCAGCAGCTTTGGGAGGGGAACCGGGGAGCTGTTTTTT
many	TRBV7-2	-	TRBJ1-2	CASRLNYGYTF	TGTGCCAGCAGGCTTAACTATGGCTACACCTTC
many	TRBV28	-	TRBJ1-4	CASTDPSAATNEKLFF	TGTGCCAGCACCGACCCCTCAGCTGCAACTAATGAAAAACTGTTTTTT
many	TRBV28	-	TRBJ1-2	CASSWGNYGYTF	TGTGCCAGCAGTTGGGGGAACTATGGCTACACCTTC
once	TRBV9	TRBD2	TRBJ2-7	CASSVSAGGPREQYF	TGTGCCAGCAGCGTATCGGCGGGGGGGCCTCGCGAGCAGTACTTC
many	TRBV28	TRBD1	TRBJ1-2	CASSLDRGDYGYTF	TGTGCCAGCAGTTTAGACAGGGGAGACTATGGCTACACCTTC
many	TRBV27	TRBD1	TRBJ1-4	CASRRQGLNEKLFF	TGTGCCAGCAGGCGACAGGGCTTAAATGAAAAACTGTTTTTT
many	TRBV12-3/TRBV12-4	-	TRBJ1-1	CASRRGLQDTEAFF	TGTGCCAGCAGACGCGGGCTCCAGGACACTGAAGCTTTCTTT
many	TRBV7-2	TRBD2	TRBJ2-3	CASSFRLAVEWYF	TGTGCCAGCAGCTTTCGCCTAGCGGTCGAGTGGTATTTT
few	TRBV29-1	TRBD1	TRBJ2-1	CSVEAGGQGYYNEQFF	TGCAGCGTCGAGGCGGGGGGACAGGGGTACTACAATGAGCAGTTCTTC
many	TRBV27	TRBD2	TRBJ2-1	CASSPQGRASEQFF	TGTGCCAGCAGTCCCCAAGGGAGGGCGAGTGAGCAGTTCTTC
-	TRBV11-3	-	TRBJ2-2	CASSKDSYTGELFF	TGTGCCAGCAGCAAAGACAGTTACACCGGGGAGCTGTTTTTT
few	TRBV20-1	TRBD1	TRBJ2-5	CSAPHWDSTQETQYF	TGCAGTGCTCCCCATTGGGACAGCACCCAAGAGACCCAGTACTTC
many	TRBV7-9	TRBD1	TRBJ2-7	CASSFVGGGEQYF	TGTGCCAGCAGCTTCGTAGGGGGCGGTGAGCAGTACTTC
many	TRBV7-2	-	TRBJ2-1	CASSPQHNEQFF	TGTGCCAGCAGCCCTCAACACAATGAGCAGTTCTTC
many	TRBV2	TRBD1	TRBJ1-2	CASSPGQGVYGYTF	TGTGCCAGCAGTCCGGGACAGGGAGTCTATGGCTACACCTTC
few	TRBV25-1	TRBD2	TRBJ2-1	CASSDERAGDNEQFF	TGTGCCAGCAGTGATGAACGAGCGGGGGATAATGAGCAGTTCTTC
-	TRBV29-1	TRBD1	TRBJ1-2	CSAEGQGNYGYTF	TGCAGCGCGGAGGGACAGGGTAACTATGGCTACACCTTC
-	TRBV13	TRBD2	TRBJ2-1	CASSILAGGDEQFF	TGTGCCAGCAGCATTCTAGCGGGGGGAGATGAGCAGTTCTTC
few	TRBV18	-	TRBJ2-4	CASSPPGTANIQYF	TGTGCCAGCTCACCCCCCGGGACGGCGAACATTCAGTACTTC
many	TRBV7-2	-	TRBJ2-1	CASSPPANEQFF	TGTGCCAGCAGCCCCCCTGCCAATGAGCAGTTCTTC
many	TRBV5-1	TRBD1	TRBJ1-1	CASSFRTGGGNTEAFF	TGCGCCAGCAGCTTCAGGACAGGGGGAGGGAACACTGAAGCTTTCTTT
many	TRBV4-3	-	TRBJ2-2	CASSLRVAGELFF	TGCGCCAGCAGCCTCCGGGTGGCCGGGGAGCTGTTTTTT
many	TRBV29-1	TRBD1	TRBJ2-7	CSVGGTGPYEQYF	TGCAGCGTTGGTGGGACAGGGCCCTACGAGCAGTACTTC
many	TRBV9	TRBD1	TRBJ2-4	CASSGQGAKNIQYF	TGTGCCAGCAGCGGACAGGGGGCCAAAAACATTCAGTACTTC
many	TRBV19	-	TRBJ2-7	CASSMVGSSYEQYF	TGTGCCAGTAGTATGGTTGGTTCCTCCTACGAGCAGTACTTC
many	TRBV6-1	-	TRBJ1-5	CASRTGEEPQHF	TGTGCCAGCAGAACCGGGGAGGAGCCCCAGCATTTT
many	TRBV20-1	TRBD1	TRBJ1-2	CSAERTGEYGYTF	TGCAGTGCCGAAAGGACAGGGGAGTATGGCTACACCTTC
-	TRBV5-4	TRBD2	TRBJ2-2	CANSLDPRGSQTGELFF	TGTGCCAACAGCTTGGACCCCCGCGGGAGCCAGACCGGGGAGCTGTTTTTT
many	TRBV25-1	-	TRBJ1-1	CASTQDREAFF	TGTGCCAGCACCCAGGACAGAGAAGCTTTCTTT
many	TRBV6-1	TRBD1	TRBJ2-3	CASSFGTATDTQYF	TGTGCCAGCAGTTTCGGGACAGCAACAGATACGCAGTATTTT
-	TRBV19	-	TRBJ1-4	CASSRRGRDEKLFF	TGTGCCAGTAGCAGGCGCGGCCGAGACGAAAAACTGTTTTTT
many	TRBV23-1	TRBD1	TRBJ1-5	CASSQSGQMVQPQHF	TGCGCCAGCAGTCAATCGGGACAGATGGTTCAGCCCCAGCATTTT
many	TRBV29-1	TRBD1	TRBJ2-5	CSVEDARGRTETQYF	TGCAGCGTTGAAGACGCCAGGGGGCGTACAGAGACCCAGTACTTC
many	TRBV5-1	-	TRBJ1-4	CASSFGGSDEKLFF	TGCGCCAGCAGCTTCGGGGGCTCTGATGAAAAACTGTTTTTT
many	TRBV15	-	TRBJ1-4	CATSRSRAGLATNEKLFF	TGTGCCACCAGCAGATCCCGGGCAGGCCTTGCAACTAATGAAAAACTGTTTTTT
many	TRBV19	-	TRBJ1-5	CASRNPVVNQPQHF	TGTGCCAGTCGTAACCCGGTAGTCAATCAGCCCCAGCATTTT
-	TRBV28	-	TRBJ2-7	CASSPPSGLTYEQYF	TGTGCCAGCAGCCCCCCCAGCGGGCTAACCTACGAGCAGTACTTC
many	TRBV10-3	TRBD1	TRBJ1-2	CAISEGQTGGVVGYTF	TGTGCCATCAGTGAGGGGCAGACAGGGGGCGTCGTTGGCTACACCTTC
many	TRBV2	-	TRBJ1-2	CASSEQGVQRVGGYTF	TGTGCCAGCAGTGAACAGGGAGTACAACGAGTAGGTGGCTACACCTTC
many	TRBV6-6	-	TRBJ2-7	CASSYSPTGFPSYEQYF	TGTGCCAGCAGTTACTCCCCGACAGGTTTCCCTTCCTACGAGCAGTACTTC
many	TRBV19	-	TRBJ1-1	CASSGGYTEAFF	TGTGCCAGTAGTGGAGGGTACACTGAAGCTTTCTTT
many	TRBV11-2	TRBD2	TRBJ2-7	CASSRGTSGATWQYF	TGTGCCAGCAGCCGTGGGACTAGCGGGGCAACGTGGCAGTACTTC
many	TRBV6-2/TRBV6-3	TRBD1	TRBJ1-5	CASSDRVYQPQHF	TGTGCCAGCTCGGACAGGGTTTATCAGCCCCAGCATTTT
many	TRBV5-1	-	TRBJ1-1	CASSLAQGRTEAFF	TGCGCCAGCAGCTTGGCCCAGGGTAGGACTGAAGCTTTCTTT